This entry is about one TCR beta chain. Its antigen is not yet known. No quality values exist for individual bases; no much larger clone is one base distant. The time point tag for this specimen amounts to: week 11, during vaccination. Every vaccine dose consisted of 300 ug of a 20-mer mutant IDH1 peptide in Montanide, administered subcutaneously together with topical imiquimod. Donors had newly diagnosed WHO grade 3 or 4 IDH1-mutant astrocytomas with loss of nuclear ATRX. The samples were drawn from NOA16, a multicentre, single-arm, open-label phase I trial in Germany that tested a mutant IDH1 peptide vaccine in humans for the first time. Genomic DNA for TCRB sequencing was extracted from EDTA blood using the DNeasy Blood and Tissue Kit. The sample comes from a study of a mutant IDH1 vaccine in newly diagnosed glioma (dated by TCRdb to the early 2020s). Background for the entire study: Across visits V03 through V10, patients got a total of eight vaccinations, given in weeks 1, 3, 5, 7, 11, 15, 19 and 23. In the chemotherapy-containing groups, vaccination started alongside temozolomide cycles, whereas in patients who had radiotherapy alone it started 4-6 weeks after radiotherapy. Of the 25 to 35 treated patients, 62.5% were male and around 40% were female, and a mean age of 40.4 years was recorded. Before enrollment, most patients had been given radiochemotherapy with temozolomide as standard therapy, while the rest had received either radiotherapy alone or temozolomide alone. Peripheral blood was collected at six visits: V03 (baseline), V05, V07, V10, V12 and V13. Longitudinal TCRB deep sequencing was done for 25 to 30 treated patients, wherever samples were available for exploratory analyses.

V is cut by 0 bases and J by 2 bases, and the space between the germline ends is 5 bases. CDR1 and CDR2 were assigned from the germline V gene as SNHLY and FYNNEI. The CDR3 has 13 amino acids, counting the end cysteine and phenylalanine. The kept DNA is CDR3 alone, 39 bases in frame from the first base. The library was prepared using the immunoSEQ multiplex PCR assay. Rearranged TCR beta chain sequences were amplified with the hsTCRB Kit following the manufacturer's protocol. TCRB libraries were sequenced on an Illumina MiSeq. Per the original workflow: Demultiplexing, trimming and gene mapping were performed with the kit vendor's proprietary platform. Held by TCRdb, this immuneACCESS table contains in-frame sequences only and omits some clones. Under half of the omission traces to an unresolved V gene where checked; the cause of the rest is unknown. That table is the source of V, J and clone size, and D and trimming were worked out from the DNA. The sample table holds around 120,000 clones, of which around 77% were seen once. Around 5.5% of the sample is held by the ten biggest clonotypes.

General conclusions and limits of the study: Pseudoprogression appeared unrelated to alterations in the top peripheral T cell clonotypes detected by TCRB sequencing. PBMC samples for TCRB deep sequencing were selected based on availability. The authors noted that analyses of patient blood samples could not be reproduced because of sample limitations. Immune responses induced by the vaccine were seen in more than 85% of patients across multiple MHC alleles.

The sequencing here drew on PBMCs, taken from a glioma patient whose treatment included an IDH1 peptide vaccine. The TCR comes from a man aged 35-49 years with glioma. Here the chain combines TRBV2 and TRBJ2-7; the D segment cannot be called with confidence. CDR3 protein: CASSEAVTYEQYF. The bases read TGTGCCAGCAGTGAAGCGGTAACCTACGAGCAGTACTTC. Outside the CDR3, residues come from the reference TRBV2 and TRBJ2-7 proteins, so the full variable domain is: EPEVTQTPSHQVTQMGQEVILRCVPISNHLYFYWYRQILGQKVEFLVSFYNNEISEKSEIFDDQFSVERPDGSNFTLKIRSTKLEDSAMYFCASSEAVTYEQYFGPGTRLTVT.